Listed below are T cell receptor beta chains from one sample, sequenced in a study of neoadjuvant anti-PD-1 for oral cavity cancer. Produced via immunoSEQ multiplex PCR; TCRdb's table is partial and in-frame only. The sample includes 14,000 to 15,000 clones, under 80% of them seen just once. This material consisted of PBMCs, taken before nivolumab (anti-PD-1) treatment. The receptors here all came from a person aged 40 to 85 with oral cavity squamous cell carcinoma. The CDR3 runs from the conserved cysteine through the conserved F or W. The D gene is left open where the match is weak. A clone size is listed for some rows: how often the clone was seen (once, few, many), or a class if it is expanded.

J gene,clone size,D gene,V gene,CDR3 protein,CDR3 DNA
TRBJ1-2,once,TRBD1,TRBV5-1,CASSLAGTTGLEGYTF,TGCGCCAGCAGCTTGGCTGGGACGACAGGGCTGGAAGGCTACACCTTC
TRBJ1-2,.,.,TRBV27,CASRPSNLILSYGYTF,TGTGCCAGCAGGCCCTCCAACCTGATCCTGTCCTATGGCTACACCTTC
TRBJ1-5,.,TRBD1,TRBV7-2,CASSLGTGGARQPQHF,TGTGCCAGCAGCTTAGGCACAGGGGGCGCCCGTCAGCCCCAGCATTTT
TRBJ1-1,few,.,TRBV15,CATSRDRETEAFF,TGTGCCACCAGCAGAGACAGGGAGACTGAAGCTTTCTTT
TRBJ2-7,.,TRBD1,TRBV6-5,CASSRTGTTYEQYF,TGTGCCAGCAGTCGGACAGGAACCACCTACGAGCAGTACTTC
TRBJ1-3,.,TRBD1,TRBV6-5,CASRDNRGVRNTIYF,TGTGCCAGCAGAGATAACAGGGGGGTTCGGAACACCATATATTTT
TRBJ2-7,.,.,TRBV5-5,CASSLTAGSYEQYF,TGTGCCAGCAGCTTGACGGCAGGATCCTACGAGCAGTACTTC
TRBJ2-7,.,TRBD2,TRBV5-1,CASSFIPRTSGSGTVEQYF,TGCGCCAGCAGCTTCATCCCCCGGACTAGCGGGAGTGGGACCGTCGAGCAGTACTTC
TRBJ1-5,.,.,TRBV30,CAWSVGVTVIQPQHF,TGTGCCTGGAGTGTAGGGGTGACAGTTATTCAGCCCCAGCATTTT
TRBJ1-5,.,TRBD1,TRBV19,CASSKRDRGLWENQPQHF,TGTGCCAGTAGTAAGAGGGACAGGGGGTTGTGGGAGAATCAGCCCCAGCATTTT
TRBJ2-3,.,TRBD2,TRBV2,CASTPGLARPDTQYF,TGTGCCAGCACCCCGGGACTAGCCCGGCCAGATACGCAGTATTTT
TRBJ2-6,.,.,TRBV14,CASSLRPPILTGANVLTF,TGTGCCAGCAGCCTCCGACCGCCAATCCTCACTGGGGCCAACGTCCTGACTTTC
TRBJ1-2,few,.,TRBV11-1,CASSFDRTYGYTF,TGTGCCAGCAGTTTCGACAGGACCTATGGCTACACCTTC
TRBJ2-7,.,TRBD2,TRBV7-8,CASSLGVAGGYEQYF,TGTGCCAGCAGCTTAGGAGTAGCGGGGGGCTACGAGCAGTACTTC
TRBJ2-7,few,.,TRBV7-9,CASSRRSSGEQISYEQYF,TGTGCCAGCAGCCGCCGTTCAAGCGGTGAACAGATTTCCTACGAGCAGTACTTC
TRBJ2-1,.,TRBD2,TRBV27,CASSIWGEGYNEQFF,TGTGCCAGCAGTATATGGGGGGAGGGGTACAATGAGCAGTTCTTC
TRBJ2-7,.,.,TRBV27,CASSMTGPYEQYF,TGTGCCAGCAGTATGACGGGTCCCTACGAGCAGTACTTC
TRBJ2-7,once,.,TRBV7-2,CASSLVFQLGEQYF,TGTGCCAGCAGCTTAGTCTTCCAGTTAGGCGAGCAGTACTTC
TRBJ1-1,.,.,TRBV5-1,CASSLEVRNTEAFF,TGCGCCAGCAGCTTGGAGGTCAGGAACACTGAAGCTTTCTTT
TRBJ2-3,.,.,TRBV12-2,CASRWGRGSRTDTQYF,.
TRBJ2-4,few,TRBD1,TRBV28,CASRPGQGLQYF,TGTGCCAGCAGGCCGGGACAGGGTCTCCAGTACTTC
TRBJ1-2,.,TRBD1,TRBV11-2,CASSSVRDRGAYGYTF,TGTGCCAGCAGCTCCGTCCGGGACAGGGGTGCATATGGCTACACCTTC
TRBJ2-7,.,.,TRBV9,CASSVDSQLREQYF,TGTGCCAGCAGCGTAGACAGCCAACTGAGGGAGCAGTACTTC
TRBJ2-5,.,.,TRBV19,CASSYFAGETQYF,TGTGCCAGTAGTTACTTCGCCGGGGAGACCCAGTACTTC
TRBJ1-4,.,TRBD1,TRBV27,CASSWGQGASEKLFF,TGTGCCAGCAGTTGGGGACAGGGGGCGAGTGAAAAACTGTTTTTT
TRBJ2-3,.,.,TRBV5-4,CASSLDRGGTDTQYF,TGTGCCAGCAGCTTGGATAGGGGAGGCACAGATACGCAGTATTTT
TRBJ2-2,.,.,TRBV11-3,CASSTRESGELFF,TGTGCCAGCAGCACGAGAGAGAGCGGGGAGCTGTTTTTT
TRBJ2-3,.,.,TRBV9,CASSPRDWWDTQYF,TGTGCCAGCAGCCCGCGCGATTGGTGGGATACGCAGTATTTT
TRBJ1-2,few,.,TRBV6-5,CASSRDRLYLGGYTF,TGTGCCAGCAGTCGAGACCGACTCTACCTCGGAGGCTACACCTTC
TRBJ2-7,.,.,TRBV6-5,CASSQTGPTYEQYF,TGTGCCAGCAGTCAGACGGGACCAACCTACGAGCAGTACTTC
TRBJ1-2,.,.,TRBV4-1,CASSQRTGTYGYTF,TGCGCCAGCAGCCAGCGAACAGGGACCTATGGCTACACCTTC
TRBJ2-2,.,TRBD1,TRBV6-4,CASRRTGGTGELFF,TGTGCCAGCAGACGGACAGGGGGGACCGGGGAGCTGTTTTTT
TRBJ2-5,.,TRBD2,TRBV7-3,CASSRTGTSGETQYF,TGTGCCAGCAGCCGGACCGGGACTAGCGGGGAGACCCAGTACTTC
TRBJ1-2,few,.,TRBV11-2,CASSPSIGVNYGYTF,TGTGCCAGCAGCCCCTCGATAGGGGTAAACTATGGCTACACCTTC
TRBJ1-1,.,.,TRBV2,CASSSREGKPRAFF,TGTGCCAGCAGTTCCCGGGAAGGGAAGCCTCGGGCTTTCTTT
TRBJ1-2,.,.,TRBV11-2,CASNLGNYGYTF,TGTGCCAGTAACCTGGGGAACTATGGCTACACCTTC
TRBJ2-1,few,TRBD1,TRBV7-8,CASSTWTGARGEQFF,TGTGCCAGCAGCACATGGACAGGGGCCAGGGGTGAGCAGTTCTTC
TRBJ1-3,.,.,TRBV5-4,CASSLGSGAGNTIYF,TGTGCCAGCAGCTTAGGGTCTGGGGCTGGAAACACCATATATTTT
TRBJ2-2,.,.,TRBV6-1,CASKGAGGTGELFF,TGTGCCAGCAAGGGGGCTGGAGGGACCGGGGAGCTGTTTTTT
TRBJ1-2,.,.,TRBV6-1,CASSLDKFYGYTF,TGTGCCAGCAGTCTGGACAAGTTCTATGGCTACACCTTC
TRBJ1-1,few,.,TRBV30,CAWSRSAEAFF,TGTGCCTGGAGTAGGTCGGCAGAAGCTTTCTTT
TRBJ2-5,once,TRBD2,TRBV19,CASSKASGSFETQYF,TGTGCCAGTTCAAAGGCTAGCGGGAGCTTTGAGACCCAGTACTTC